This T cell receptor beta chain was documented in a study of T cell repertoires in cytomegalovirus infection. Study at large: The study used recently identified HLA-C-restricted and well-studied HLA-B-restricted CMV epitopes.

TCRdb redid the calling of the reads with MiXCR, one entry per CDR3 protein. The sample has 340,000 or so distinct CDR3 sequences, 20% to 30% seen once. The CDR3 length is 16 residues. Trimming left V 1 base short and J 6 bases short, with 13 bases between. Looked up from germline, CDR1 is SEHNR and CDR2 is FQNEAQ (reference sequence). This clonotype has only a few counts. The antigen is not known. The chain carries TRBV7-9 and TRBJ1-6; D ambiguous. This clonotype was sampled from a human donor in good health (CMV status not recorded). Some clones in this sample may be carry-over from other donors' samples. The sequences come from cultured PBMCs, collected from culture after CMV antigen stimulation. CDR3 amino acids: CASSLVGMGLNSPLHF. Here the CDR3 DNA reads TGTGCCAGCAGCTTAGTCGGCATGGGCCTTAATTCACCCCTCCACTTT.